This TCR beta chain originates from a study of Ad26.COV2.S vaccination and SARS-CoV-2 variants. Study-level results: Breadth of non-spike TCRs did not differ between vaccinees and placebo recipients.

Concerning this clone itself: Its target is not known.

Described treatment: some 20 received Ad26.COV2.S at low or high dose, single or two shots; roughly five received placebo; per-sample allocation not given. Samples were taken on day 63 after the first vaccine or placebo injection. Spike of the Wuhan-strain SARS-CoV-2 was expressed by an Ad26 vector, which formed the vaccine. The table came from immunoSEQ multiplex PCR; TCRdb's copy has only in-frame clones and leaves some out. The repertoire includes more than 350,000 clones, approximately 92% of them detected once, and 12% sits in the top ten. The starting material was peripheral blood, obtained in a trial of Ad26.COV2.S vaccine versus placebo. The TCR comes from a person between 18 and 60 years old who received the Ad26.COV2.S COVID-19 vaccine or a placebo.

The DNA for the CDR3 is TGTGCCAGCAGCCAGGAGGGGGAGAGCACTGAAGCTTTCTTT. Protein: CASSQEGESTEAFF. The rearrangement uses TRBV5-6 and TRBJ1-1; TRBD1 might be the D (6 bases). Germline V gene lookup returns CDR1 SGHDT and CDR2 YYEEEE. CDR3 length: 14 amino acids. The V and J ends lost 4 bases and 4 bases respectively, with 14 bases between them.